This TCR beta chain was sequenced in a study of blood T cell repertoires in COVID-19. Background on the study: Donors in the United States, Italy and Spain gave samples during acute or convalescent COVID-19. PBMCs, B-cell-depleted T cells, or T cells provided the cDNA or gDNA that made up the material.

Unmatched junction bases numbered 6, after V lost 4 bases and J lost 3 bases. From germline, CDR1 is LGHDT and CDR2 YNNKEL (reference sequence). The CDR3 extends over 15 amino acids. How the authors handled the data: Nucleated cell number was recorded as an estimate derived from reference gene primer amplification. Data came from immunoSEQ multiplex PCR; TCRdb stores just in-frame clones and leaves some out. V and J calls and clone size are those listed in that table; D and trimming were worked out from the DNA. The table lists about 98,000 clones, approximately 86% of them singletons, with 11% in the top ten.

The sequence was collected from a man between 65 and 85 years old with active or convalescent COVID-19. The chain is built from TRBV3-1 (or the pseudogene TRBV3-2) and TRBJ2-7; 10 bases fit TRBD2. What was sequenced was peripheral blood. The CDR3 loop reads CASSLWTSGYYEQYF. CDR3 bases: TGTGCCAGCAGCCTTTGGACTAGCGGTTACTACGAGCAGTACTTC.